What follows is one TCR beta chain and its context. The data were taken from a study of PD-1 blockade in classical Hodgkin lymphoma. Study information: Nivolumab was given intravenously to patients at 3 mg/kg every 2 weeks.

The patients all showed relapse after autologous stem cell transplantation, while their brentuximab vedotin exposure varied. Data came from immunoSEQ multiplex PCR; TCRdb stores just in-frame clones and leaves some out. The sample includes tens of thousands of clones, roughly nine tenths of them seen just once. The clonotype was recovered from a human donor with classical Hodgkin lymphoma. Sequenced material: peripheral blood mononuclear cells (PBMCs), taken before the second cycle of nivolumab.

The CDR3 protein is CASSLDAGGGYEQYF. CDR3 nucleotide sequence: TGCGCCAGCAGCTTGGACGCAGGGGGAGGTTACGAGCAGTACTTC. This chain uses TRBV5-1 with TRBJ2-7; perhaps TRBD1 as D (7 bases). Germline V lookup: CDR1 SGHRS, CDR2 YFSETQ. The ends were cut back, 0 bases at V and 4 bases at J, with 14 bases in the middle. The CDR3 covers 15 residues.